Below, 23 T cell receptor beta chains from the same sample are listed, as sequenced in a study of CD8+ T cells in alopecia areata. Following RNA extraction, reverse transcription yielded cDNA that acted as the sequencing template. Repertoires were generated with immunoSEQ multiplex PCR, while TCRdb's copy carries only in-frame clones and drops some. Among roughly 220,000 clones listed, roughly 66% were seen once. The treatment here: oral pan-JAK inhibitor, 5-10 mg twice daily. This sample comprised CD4+ T cells sorted from blood, obtained at week 44, from a patient treated with tofacitinib. The receptors come from a human donor with alopecia areata.

The chain uses TRBV6-6 and TRBJ2-4; a possible D gene is TRBD1 (6 bases). The CDR3 loop spans 13 amino acids. V was pared by 7 bases and J by 4 bases, with 11 bases between. CDR1 is MNHNY, CDR2 SVGAGI, per germline (reference sequence). In DNA form, the CDR3 reads TGTGCCAGCATCGGACAGTCAAAAAACATTCAGTACTTC. Protein sequence: CASIGQSKNIQYF.

This chain connects TRBV29-1 to TRBJ2-5; the D is unclear. Trimming shortened V by 5 bases and J by 2 bases, and 6 bases separated the two germline ends. The CDR3 runs 11 residues. The V gene's germline CDR1 is SQVTM and CDR2 ANQGSEA. CDR3 sequence (DNA): TGCAGCGTTCTGCCGCAAGAGACCCAGTACTTC. Its translation is CSVLPQETQYF.

This clone has a handful of counts. The J gene is TRBJ2-2, the V gene TRBV5-1; tentatively, D is TRBD2 (5 bases). Germline-derived CDR1 and CDR2 are SGHRS and YFSETQ. The CDR3 length is 17 residues. V lost 0 bases and J lost 0, with 12 bases in between. The CDR3 loop reads CASSLAGPGTNTGELFF. DNA of the CDR3: TGCGCCAGCAGCTTGGCAGGCCCGGGGACGAACACCGGGGAGCTGTTTTTT.

The chain has TRBV29-1 and TRBJ1-2; 11 nucleotides agree with TRBD1. The CDR3 runs 12 residues. Germline CDR1 reads SQVTM; CDR2 reads ANQGSEA. J lost 11 bases, V lost 8 bases, and 10 bases had no gene match. CDR3 sequence: CSTWTGGMWYTF. For the CDR3, the DNA is TGCAGCACCTGGACAGGGGGCATGTGGTACACCTTC.

The chain recombines TRBV5-5 with TRBJ1-2, with D perhaps TRBD1 (5 bases). The CDR3 spans 14 residues. V was cut by 4 bases and J by 4 bases, with 14 bases left in between. Germline V gene lookup returns CDR1 SGHKS and CDR2 YYEKEE (reference sequence). The CDR3 nucleotides read TGTGCCAGCAGCCCCACAGGCTCGGGCTATGGCTACACCTTC. It yields the protein CASSPTGSGYGYTF. Together with reference TRBV5-5 and TRBJ1-2, the CDR3 gives the full variable domain: DAGVTQSPTHLIKTRGQQVTLRCSPISGHKSVSWYQQVLGQGPQFIFQYYEKEERGRGNFPDRFSARQFPNYSSELNVNALLLGDSALYLCASSPTGSGYGYTFGSGTRLTVV.

Details on this clone: A read error may produce the germline difference seen at one junction end. The V gene is TRBV15, the J gene TRBJ1-1; D remains ambiguous. CDR1 is LNHNV, CDR2 YYDKDF, per germline (reference sequence). The CDR3 spans 12 residues. CDR3 region: CATSRDGIGKWF. The CDR3 region has the DNA TGTGCCACCAGCAGAGATGGTATCGGCAAGTGGTTT.

The chain links TRBV15 to TRBJ2-5; no definite D call. The CDR3 consists of 14 residues. V gave up 1 base and J gave up 4 bases, with 10 bases separating them. Germline loops: CDR1 LNHNV, CDR2 YYDKDF (reference sequence). The CDR3: CATSRVGFGETQYF. In DNA form, the CDR3 reads TGTGCCACCAGCAGAGTTGGGTTCGGAGAGACCCAGTACTTC. The full variable domain, with the rest looked up from reference TRBV15 and TRBJ2-5, is DAMVIQNPRYQVTQFGKPVTLSCSQTLNHNVMYWYQQKSSQAPKLLFHYYDKDFNNEADTPDNFQSRRPNTSFCFLDIRSPGLGDTAMYLCATSRVGFGETQYFGPGTRLLVL.

The sample holds one count of this clone. J is TRBJ2-1 and V is TRBV14; tentative D call: TRBD2 (6 bases). V was shortened by 1 base and J by 2 bases, with 12 bases between the two germline ends. Germline assignment: CDR1 SGHDN and CDR2 FVKESK. This CDR3 has 16 residues. CDR3 residues: CASSQGLVFAYNEQFF. CDR3 coding DNA: TGTGCCAGCAGCCAAGGACTAGTTTTCGCCTACAATGAGCAGTTCTTC.

V is TRBV6-5 and J is TRBJ1-2; TRBD1 might be the D (6 bases). This CDR3 comprises 14 residues. Germline V CDR1 and CDR2: MNHEY, SVGAGI. The V and J ends lost 2 bases and 4 bases respectively, with 11 bases between them. This CDR3 reads CASSYGGPGYGYTF. The CDR3 DNA sequence: TGTGCCAGCAGTTACGGGGGCCCGGGCTATGGCTACACCTTC.

The V gene is TRBV30, the J gene TRBJ1-6; D unresolved. The length of the CDR3 is 17 residues. V lost 0 bases, J lost 8 bases, and 20 bases lay in between. The germline gives CDR1 GTSNPN, CDR2 SVGIG (reference sequence). The CDR3 sequence: CAWSVEPPRAWDSPLHF. For the CDR3, the DNA is TGTGCCTGGAGTGTAGAGCCCCCCCGGGCATGGGATTCACCCCTCCACTTT.

V is TRBV30 and J is TRBJ1-1, with D possibly TRBD1 on 6 matching bases. Between the trimmed V and J ends, which lost 8 bases and 0 bases, there was a span of 13 bases. CDR1 GTSNPN and CDR2 SVGIG come from the germline V gene (reference sequence). CDR3 size: 13 residues. In DNA form, the CDR3 reads TGTGCCGGGGGGCTTCTTTTGAACACTGAAGCTTTCTTT. Protein sequence: CAGGLLLNTEAFF. Combining the CDR3 with reference TRBV30 and TRBJ1-1 gives the whole variable domain SQTIHQWPATLVQPVGSPLSLECTVEGTSNPNLYWYRQAAGRGLQLLFYSVGIGQISSEVPQNLSASRPQDRQFILSSKKLLLSDSGFYLCAGGLLLNTEAFFGQGTRLTVV.

This chain connects TRBV6-6 to TRBJ1-1; D uncertain. This CDR3 region has 12 residues. Trimming shortened V by 6 bases and J by 8 bases, and 13 bases separated the two germline ends. CDR1 and CDR2 from the germline V gene are MNHNY and SVGAGI (reference sequence). The CDR3 DNA is TGTGCCAGCAGCAACTCCCAGCTAGAAGCTTTCTTT. Protein sequence: CASSNSQLEAFF.

This clone turned up a few times. The rearrangement uses TRBV29-1 and TRBJ2-1, with D perhaps matching TRBD2 (6 bases). The CDR3 has 12 amino acids. Germline V lookup: CDR1 SQVTM, CDR2 ANQGSEA. The V end was cut by 3 bases, the J end by 6 bases, with 9 bases between. Here the CDR3 DNA reads TGCAGCGTTGATTACGGGGGCAATGAGCAGTTCTTC. It yields the protein CSVDYGGNEQFF.

This clone came up once. The rearrangement joins TRBV7-2 to TRBJ2-4; the match to TRBD2 covers 7 bases. Germline loops: CDR1 SGHTA, CDR2 FQGNSA. The CDR3 consists of 16 residues. After removal of 6 bases from V and 0 bases from J, the junction contained 8 bases not matched to a gene. As DNA, the CDR3 is TGTGCCAGCAGTGTGGGGGGGACTCTAGCCAAAAACATTCAGTACTTC. Translation: CASSVGGTLAKNIQYF.

The chain recombines TRBV9 with TRBJ2-2; 9 bases are shared with TRBD1. The CDR3 runs 15 residues. J was trimmed by 9 bases and V by 3 bases; bases with no gene match: 9. Per the germline V gene, CDR1 is SGDLS and CDR2 is YYNGEE. Here the CDR3 reads CASSAGQGNRRELFF. CDR3 coding DNA: TGTGCCAGCAGCGCGGGACAGGGTAATAGGAGGGAGCTGTTTTTT.

This sequence joins TRBV2 and TRBJ2-7; perhaps TRBD1 as D (5 bases). V lost 8 bases, J lost 10 bases, and 18 bases lay in between. CDR3 size: 12 residues. In germline, CDR1 is SNHLY, CDR2 FYNNEI. CDR3 nucleotide sequence: TGTGCCAGCCGACCGCCCGACAGCGACCAGTACTTC. This translates into CASRPPDSDQYF.

The rearrangement links TRBV29-1 to TRBJ2-7; 7 bases align to TRBD1. The junction had 10 bases not matched to a gene; V was cut back by 6 bases and J by 2 bases. The CDR3 runs 14 residues. Germline V gene sequence: CDR1 SQVTM, CDR2 ANQGSEA. The CDR3 sequence: CSVSAGGDAYEQYF. The CDR3 DNA follows: TGCAGCGTGTCGGCAGGGGGAGACGCCTACGAGCAGTACTTC.

This chain connects TRBV30 to TRBJ1-6; a weak D match, TRBD1 (5 bases). The CDR3 length is 16 residues. V shed 5 bases and J shed 0 bases, with 14 bases lying between them. Germline V lookup: CDR1 GTSNPN, CDR2 SVGIG (reference sequence). The CDR3 sequence: CAWLPEGSSYNSPLHF. As DNA, the CDR3 is TGTGCCTGGCTCCCGGAGGGGAGCTCCTATAATTCACCCCTCCACTTT.

The V call is TRBV5-1, the J call TRBJ1-2; TRBD1 agrees at 7 bases. After removal of 4 bases from V and 2 bases from J, the junction contained 8 bases not matched to a gene. Germline V gene lookup returns CDR1 SGHRS and CDR2 YFSETQ. The CDR3 loop spans 15 amino acids. The CDR3 DNA sequence: TGCGCCAGCAGCGGGGACAGTCCAATCAACTATGGCTACACCTTC. Translation gives CASSGDSPINYGYTF.

The rearrangement joins TRBV30 to TRBJ2-5; the D call may be TRBD1 or TRBD2 (6 bases each). This CDR3 comprises 15 residues. Deletions cut 0 bases from V and 3 bases from J, with 14 bases between. Germline values: CDR1 GTSNPN, CDR2 SVGIG (reference sequence). Written as DNA, the CDR3 is TGTGCCTGGAGTGTAATAGGGGGGCTTAAAGAGACCCAGTACTTC. Translated: CAWSVIGGLKETQYF.

This chain links TRBV28 with TRBJ1-5; D possibly corresponds to TRBD1 (6 bases). Trimming cost V 5 bases and J 5 bases, with 16 bases left between them. CDR1 is MDHEN, CDR2 SYDVKM, per germline. The CDR3 covers 15 residues. CDR3 amino acids: CASSPPTGRYQPQHF. CDR3 DNA: TGTGCCAGCAGTCCCCCCACAGGGCGGTATCAGCCCCAGCATTTT. The full variable domain, with the rest looked up from reference TRBV28 and TRBJ1-5, is DVKVTQSSRYLVKRTGEKVFLECVQDMDHENMFWYRQDPGLGLRLIYFSYDVKMKEKGDIPEGYSVSREKKERFSLILESASTNQTSMYLCASSPPTGRYQPQHFGDGTRLSIL.

The rearrangement uses TRBV29-1 and TRBJ2-3; D unclear. Trimming removed 6 bases from V and 2 bases from J, with 9 bases in between. CDR1 and CDR2 (germline): SQVTM, ANQGSEA. The CDR3 has 12 residues. The CDR3 sequence: CSVPDATDTQYF. CDR3 bases: TGCAGCGTCCCGGACGCCACAGATACGCAGTATTTT.

The sample holds one count of this clone. The chain joins TRBV7-7 to TRBJ2-1; 9 bases fit TRBD2. From germline, CDR1 is SSHAT and CDR2 FNYEAQ (reference sequence). Trimming removed 4 bases from V and 2 bases from J; junction bases left unmatched: 3. CDR3 length: 15 amino acids. As DNA, the CDR3 is TGTGCCAGCAGCTCCCTAGCGGGGCCCTACAATGAGCAGTTCTTC. Its protein is CASSSLAGPYNEQFF.